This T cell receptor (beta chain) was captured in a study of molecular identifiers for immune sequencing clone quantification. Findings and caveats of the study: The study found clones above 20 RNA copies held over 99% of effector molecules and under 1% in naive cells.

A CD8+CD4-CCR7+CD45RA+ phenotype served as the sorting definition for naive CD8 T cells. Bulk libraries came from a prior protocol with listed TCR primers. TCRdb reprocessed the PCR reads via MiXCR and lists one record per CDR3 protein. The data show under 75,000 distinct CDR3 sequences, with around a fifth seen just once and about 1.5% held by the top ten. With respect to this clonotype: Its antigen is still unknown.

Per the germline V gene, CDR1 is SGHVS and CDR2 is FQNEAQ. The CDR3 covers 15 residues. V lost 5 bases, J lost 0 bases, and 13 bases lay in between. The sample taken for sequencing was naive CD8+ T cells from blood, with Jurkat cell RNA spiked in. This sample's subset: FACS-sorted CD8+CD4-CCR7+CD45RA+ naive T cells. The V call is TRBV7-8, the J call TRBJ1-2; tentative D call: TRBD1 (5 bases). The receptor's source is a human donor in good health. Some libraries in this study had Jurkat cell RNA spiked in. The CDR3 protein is CASSPRQRSNYGYTF. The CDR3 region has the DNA TGTGCCAGCAGCCCCCGACAGAGATCTAACTATGGCTACACCTTC.